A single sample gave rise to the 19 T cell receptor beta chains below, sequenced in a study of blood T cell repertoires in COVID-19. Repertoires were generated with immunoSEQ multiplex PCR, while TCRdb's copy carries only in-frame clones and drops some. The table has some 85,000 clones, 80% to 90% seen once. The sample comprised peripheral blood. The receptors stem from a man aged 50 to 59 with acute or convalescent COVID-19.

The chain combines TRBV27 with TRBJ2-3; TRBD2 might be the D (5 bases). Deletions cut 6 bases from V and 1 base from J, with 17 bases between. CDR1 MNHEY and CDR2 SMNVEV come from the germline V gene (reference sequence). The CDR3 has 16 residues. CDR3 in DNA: TGTGCCAGCAGAGGCCTTGGACGGGGTCGCACAGATACGCAGTATTTT. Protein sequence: CASRGLGRGRTDTQYF.

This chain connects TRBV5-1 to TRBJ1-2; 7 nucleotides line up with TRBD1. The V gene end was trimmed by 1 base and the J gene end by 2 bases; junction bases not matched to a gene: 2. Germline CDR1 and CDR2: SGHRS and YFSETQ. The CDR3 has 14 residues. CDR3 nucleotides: TGCGCCAGCAGCTTGTTGGACAGGAACTATGGCTACACCTTC. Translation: CASSLLDRNYGYTF.

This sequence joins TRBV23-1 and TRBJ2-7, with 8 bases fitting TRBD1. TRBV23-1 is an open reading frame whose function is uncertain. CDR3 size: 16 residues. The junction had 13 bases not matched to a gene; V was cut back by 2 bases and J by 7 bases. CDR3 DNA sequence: TGCGCCAGCAGTCAAGATGCCAGGGGGCCCCGCCGGGAGCAGTACGTC. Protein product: CASSQDARGPRREQYV.

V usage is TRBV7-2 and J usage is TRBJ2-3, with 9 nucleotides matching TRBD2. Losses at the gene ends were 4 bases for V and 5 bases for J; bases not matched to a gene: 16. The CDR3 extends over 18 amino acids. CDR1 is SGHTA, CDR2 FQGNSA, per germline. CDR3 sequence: CASSSYERRGGRQDTQYF. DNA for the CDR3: TGTGCCAGCAGCTCATACGAGAGGCGGGGGGGCCGGCAAGATACGCAGTATTTT.

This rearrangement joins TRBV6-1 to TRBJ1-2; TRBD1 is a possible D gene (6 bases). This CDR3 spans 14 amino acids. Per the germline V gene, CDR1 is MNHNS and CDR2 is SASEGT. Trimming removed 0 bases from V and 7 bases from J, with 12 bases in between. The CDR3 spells CASSEADRPGGYTF. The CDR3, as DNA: TGTGCCAGCAGTGAAGCCGACAGGCCCGGTGGCTACACCTTC.

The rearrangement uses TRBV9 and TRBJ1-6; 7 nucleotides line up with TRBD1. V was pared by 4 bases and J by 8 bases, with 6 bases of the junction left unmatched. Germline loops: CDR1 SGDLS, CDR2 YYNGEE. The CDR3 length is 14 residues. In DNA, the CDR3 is TGTGCCAGCAGCCGCGACAGGGTAGATTCACCCCTCCACTTT. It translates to CASSRDRVDSPLHF.

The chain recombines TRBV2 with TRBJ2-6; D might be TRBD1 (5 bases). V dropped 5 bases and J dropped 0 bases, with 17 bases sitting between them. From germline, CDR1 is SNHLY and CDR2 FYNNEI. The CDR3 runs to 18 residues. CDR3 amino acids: CASSKVAGRSSGANVLTF. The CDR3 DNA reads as TGTGCCAGCAGTAAAGTGGCAGGGCGAAGCTCTGGGGCCAACGTCCTGACTTTC.

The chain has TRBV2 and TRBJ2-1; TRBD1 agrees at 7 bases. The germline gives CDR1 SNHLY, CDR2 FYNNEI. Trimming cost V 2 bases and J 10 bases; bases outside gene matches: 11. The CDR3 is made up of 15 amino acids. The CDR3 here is CASSEFVGGAREQFF. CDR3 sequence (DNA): TGTGCCAGCAGTGAATTTGTAGGGGGCGCGCGGGAGCAGTTCTTC.

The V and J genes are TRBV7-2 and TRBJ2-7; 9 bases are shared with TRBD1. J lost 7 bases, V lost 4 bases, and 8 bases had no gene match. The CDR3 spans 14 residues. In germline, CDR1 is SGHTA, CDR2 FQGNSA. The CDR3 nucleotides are TGTGCCAGCAGCTCGGGACAGGGCTACGTTGAGCAGTACTTC. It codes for CASSSGQGYVEQYF.

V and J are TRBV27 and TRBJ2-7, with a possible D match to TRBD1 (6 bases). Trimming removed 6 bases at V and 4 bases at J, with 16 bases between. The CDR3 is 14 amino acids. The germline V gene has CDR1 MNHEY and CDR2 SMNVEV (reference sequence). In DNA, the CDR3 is TGTGCCAGCAGGAGACAGGCCCCCGGATACGAGCAGTACTTC. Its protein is CASRRQAPGYEQYF.

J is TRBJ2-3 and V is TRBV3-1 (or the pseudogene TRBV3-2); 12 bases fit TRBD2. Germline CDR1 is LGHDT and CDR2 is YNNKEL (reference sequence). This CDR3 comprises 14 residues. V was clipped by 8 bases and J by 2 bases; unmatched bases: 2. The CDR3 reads CASGTSGYTDTQYF. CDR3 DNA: TGTGCCAGCGGGACTAGCGGGTACACAGATACGCAGTATTTT.

The CDR3 region has the DNA TGTGCCAGCAGCTTAGCAGGGATTGGTGAAAAACTGTTTTTT. It translates to CASSLAGIGEKLFF. V gene TRBV11-2 combines with J gene TRBJ1-4, with a weak D call TRBD1 (5 bases). Germline CDR1 and CDR2: SGHAT and FQNNGV. The CDR3 has 14 amino acids. Deletions cut 1 base from V and 7 bases from J, with 10 bases between.

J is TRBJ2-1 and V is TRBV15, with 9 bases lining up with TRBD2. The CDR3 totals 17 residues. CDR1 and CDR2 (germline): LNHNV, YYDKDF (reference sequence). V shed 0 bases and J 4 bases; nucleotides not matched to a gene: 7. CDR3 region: CATSRDLRGGTYNEQFF. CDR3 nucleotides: TGTGCCACCAGCAGAGATTTGCGGGGGGGCACATACAATGAGCAGTTCTTC.

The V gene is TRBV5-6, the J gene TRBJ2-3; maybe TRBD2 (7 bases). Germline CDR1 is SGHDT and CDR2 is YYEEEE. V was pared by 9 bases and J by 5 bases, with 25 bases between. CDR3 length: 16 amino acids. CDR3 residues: CATHGGGPGSQDTQYF. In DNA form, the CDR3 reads TGTGCCACCCATGGGGGGGGCCCTGGGTCACAAGATACGCAGTATTTT.

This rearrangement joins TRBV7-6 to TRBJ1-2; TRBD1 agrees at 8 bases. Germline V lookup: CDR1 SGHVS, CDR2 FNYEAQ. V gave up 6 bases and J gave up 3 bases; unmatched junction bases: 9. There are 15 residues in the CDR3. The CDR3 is CASSPTGEADYGYTF. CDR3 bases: TGTGCCAGCAGTCCGACAGGGGAGGCAGACTATGGCTACACCTTC.

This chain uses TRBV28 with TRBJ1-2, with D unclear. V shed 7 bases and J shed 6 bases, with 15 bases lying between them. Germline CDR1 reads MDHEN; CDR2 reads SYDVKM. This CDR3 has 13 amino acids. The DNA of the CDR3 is TGTGCCAGCATCCCCCAAATTCGGGATGGCTACACCTTC. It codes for CASIPQIRDGYTF.

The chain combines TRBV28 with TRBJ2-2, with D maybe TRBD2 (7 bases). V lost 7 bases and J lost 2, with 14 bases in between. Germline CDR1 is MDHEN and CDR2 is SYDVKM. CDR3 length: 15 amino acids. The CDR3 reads CASNRGGGNTGELFF. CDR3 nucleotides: TGTGCCAGCAACCGAGGGGGGGGCAACACCGGGGAGCTGTTTTTT. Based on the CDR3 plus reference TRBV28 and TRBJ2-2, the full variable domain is DVKVTQSSRYLVKRTGEKVFLECVQDMDHENMFWYRQDPGLGLRLIYFSYDVKMKEKGDIPEGYSVSREKKERFSLILESASTNQTSMYLCASNRGGGNTGELFFGEGSRLTVL.

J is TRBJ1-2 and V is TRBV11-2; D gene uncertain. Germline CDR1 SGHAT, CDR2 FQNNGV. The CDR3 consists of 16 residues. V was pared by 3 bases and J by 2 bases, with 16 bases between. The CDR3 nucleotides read TGTGCCAGCAGCTTCCATGGGAGTGCGAGGAACTATGGCTACACCTTC. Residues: CASSFHGSARNYGYTF.

CDR3 sequence: CASSQDWAGGRREKLFF. CDR3 nucleotide sequence: TGTGCCAGCAGCCAAGATTGGGCAGGGGGTCGTCGAGAAAAACTGTTTTTT. The rearrangement uses TRBV4-2 and TRBJ1-4, with 7 nucleotides matching TRBD1. CDR3 length equals 17 residues. The V and J ends lost 0 bases and 8 bases, in that order; junction bases with no gene match: 12. The germline gives CDR1 LGHNA, CDR2 YNFKEQ.